This TCR beta chain came from a study of graft-versus-host responses after intestinal transplantation. Study-wide background: Each recipient received anti-thymocyte globulin induction, then tacrolimus and steroids for about 3 years. Study outcomes and limitations: Among recipient marrow samples, GvH clones were found; some appeared first in ileum or blood. The study found high graft-versus-host to host-versus-graft clonal ratios in allografts of patients with graft-donor T cell macrochimerism.

To note about this clone: Antigen: not known.

Using immunoSEQ multiplex PCR, the repertoire was profiled, and TCRdb retains in-frame clones only, with some absent. The table has around 90,000 clones, 85% to 95% seen once; the top ten hold 1.1%. Material: unstimulated CD8+ T cells sorted from spleen or lymph node cells, obtained before transplant. The source is a human donor who was the organ donor for an intestinal transplant.

CDR3 loop: CASTSGGLAGGSREFF. CDR3 DNA sequence: TGCGCCAGCACCTCCGGTGGGCTAGCGGGAGGCTCACGGGAGTTCTTC. The chain recombines TRBV5-1 with TRBJ2-1; 11 bases agree with TRBD2. The CDR3 loop spans 16 amino acids. Trimming took 6 bases from V and 14 from J; bases not matched to a gene: 19. Germline assignment: CDR1 SGHRS and CDR2 YFSETQ.